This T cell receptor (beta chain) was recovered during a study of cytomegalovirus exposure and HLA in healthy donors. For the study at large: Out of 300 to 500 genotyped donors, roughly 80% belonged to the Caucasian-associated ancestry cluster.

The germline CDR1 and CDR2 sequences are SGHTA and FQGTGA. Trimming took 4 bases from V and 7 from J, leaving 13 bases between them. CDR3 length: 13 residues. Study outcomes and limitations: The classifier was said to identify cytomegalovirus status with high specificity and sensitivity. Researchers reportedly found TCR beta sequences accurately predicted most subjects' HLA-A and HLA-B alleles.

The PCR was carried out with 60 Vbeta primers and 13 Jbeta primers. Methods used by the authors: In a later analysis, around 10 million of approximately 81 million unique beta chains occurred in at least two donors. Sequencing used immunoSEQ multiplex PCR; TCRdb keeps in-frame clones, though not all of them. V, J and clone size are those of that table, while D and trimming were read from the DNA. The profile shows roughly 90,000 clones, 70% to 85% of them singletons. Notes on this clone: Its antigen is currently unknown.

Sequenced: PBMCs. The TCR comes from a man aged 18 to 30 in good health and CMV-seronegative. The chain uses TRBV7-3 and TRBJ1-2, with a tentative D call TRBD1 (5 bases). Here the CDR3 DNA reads TGTGCCAGCAGCTCAGTGGGGGGAAGTGGCTACACCTTC. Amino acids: CASSSVGGSGYTF.